The TCR beta chain described here comes from a study of T-cell memory formation after mild COVID-19. Study information: TCR clusters mostly belonged to single donors.

Germline loops: CDR1 SGHRS, CDR2 YFSETQ. With 4 bases clipped from V and 4 bases from J, the junction kept 9 bases outside the gene matches. This CDR3 is built from 15 residues. Constant-segment-primed 5'RACE gave TCR alpha and TCR beta cDNA libraries with sample barcodes and UMIs. TCRdb reanalysed the 5' RACE reads using MiXCR and keeps one entry per CDR3 protein. The sample consists of more than 450,000 distinct CDR3 sequences, around 17% of them appearing once. Points from the study as a whole: Shrinking CD4+ clones were chiefly CM and EM; CD8+ ones were chiefly EMRA. Researchers found some responding clones in pre-infection memory, a sign that cross-reactive memory joined.

As to this clonotype: Its specificity is not known.

The rearrangement links TRBV5-1 to TRBJ1-2; 8 positions match TRBD1. The sequenced material came from PBMCs or a T cell subset sorted from them (not recorded which). The TCR originated in an adult woman who had mild COVID-19 (a few samples of this study predate the infection). Cell type and time point are not known. Here the CDR3 reads CASSQPGQGSYGYTF. DNA of the CDR3: TGCGCCAGCAGCCAACCCGGACAGGGCAGCTATGGCTACACCTTC.